These 24 T cell receptor beta chains were sequenced from one sample in a study of cytomegalovirus exposure and HLA in healthy donors. 60 Vbeta and 13 Jbeta primers were used in PCR. Clones were sequenced by immunoSEQ multiplex PCR, and TCRdb holds only the in-frame ones, with some missing. Seen here are 120,000 to 150,000 clones, 75% to 80% observed once, and the top ten hold roughly 4.6%. Source material: PBMCs. The source is a woman in her 50s in good health and CMV-seronegative.

The chain carries TRBV6-5 and TRBJ1-5; 9 bases are a match to TRBD1. The J segment lost 6 bases and the V segment lost 6 bases, leaving 6 bases of the junction unmatched. Germline CDR1 and CDR2: MNHEY and SVGAGI. The CDR3 is 14 residues long. Here the CDR3 reads CASSLGQGGQPQHF. The CDR3 DNA reads TGTGCCAGCAGCCTGGGACAGGGAGGTCAGCCCCAGCATTTT.

This clone was seen only once. The J gene is TRBJ1-2, the V gene TRBV7-8; 8 bases are a match to TRBD1. The ends lost 1 base at V and 0 bases at J; junction bases unmatched: 4. The germline V gene encodes CDR1 SGHVS and CDR2 FQNEAQ. This CDR3 is built from 16 residues. CDR3 sequence reads: CASSLGGQGANYGYTF. The CDR3 DNA is TGTGCCAGCAGCTTAGGAGGACAGGGAGCTAACTATGGCTACACCTTC. The complete variable domain, with remaining parts taken from reference TRBV7-8 and TRBJ1-2, reads GAGVSQSPRYKVAKRGQDVALRCDPISGHVSLFWYQQALGQGPEFLTYFQNEAQLDKSGLPSDRFFAERPEGSVSTLKIQRTQQEDSAVYLCASSLGGQGANYGYTFGSGTRLTVV.

The chain recombines TRBV29-1 with TRBJ2-5, with a tentative D call TRBD1 (8 bases). The length of the CDR3 is 13 residues. The V and J ends lost 4 bases and 3 bases respectively, with 12 bases between them. Germline assignment: CDR1 SQVTM and CDR2 ANQGSEA. This CDR3 is CSVATGGEETQYF. Written as DNA, the CDR3 is TGCAGCGTTGCTACAGGGGGGGAAGAGACCCAGTACTTC.

V gene TRBV7-3 combines with J gene TRBJ2-1; 7 bases are a match to TRBD1. J lost 9 bases, V lost 4 bases, and 3 bases had no gene match. The CDR3 has 12 amino acids. Germline CDR1 SGHTA, CDR2 FQGTGA. In DNA, the CDR3 is TGTGCCAGCAGCTCCCGGACAGGTGAGCAGTTCTTC. It codes for CASSSRTGEQFF.

The CDR3 region is CASSRDRVAGELFF. CDR3 nucleotides: TGTGCCAGCAGCCGAGACAGGGTGGCGGGGGAGCTGTTTTTT. The V gene is TRBV6-5, the J gene TRBJ2-2, with 7 bases lining up with TRBD1. Trimming at V came to 6 bases and at J to 8 bases, leaving 9 bases not matched to a gene. The V gene's germline CDR1 is MNHEY and CDR2 SVGAGI. The CDR3 consists of 14 residues.

This chain joins TRBV1 and TRBJ2-3; the D call in the table, TRBD2, was not verified against the DNA. TRBV1 counts as a pseudogene. CDR3 length equals 15 residues. The CDR3 is CTSSCRSGAADTQYF. CDR3 sequence (DNA): TGCACCAGCAGCTGTAGGAGCGGGGCCGCAGATACGCAGTATTTT.

The genes are TRBV19 and TRBJ1-3; TRBD1 is a possible D gene (5 bases). Germline CDR1 LNHDA, CDR2 SQIVND (reference sequence). Trimming shortened V by 8 bases and J by 3 bases, and 17 bases separated the two germline ends. This CDR3 has 15 residues. CDR3 coding DNA: TGTGCCAGTCGACGCGACAGATCGAGTGGAAACACCATATATTTT. Its translation: CASRRDRSSGNTIYF.

The chain carries TRBV6-6 and TRBJ2-3, with TRBD2 as a possible D gene (7 bases). Trimming took 6 bases from V and 2 from J, leaving 15 bases between them. This CDR3 has 15 residues. Germline assignment: CDR1 MNHNY and CDR2 SVGAGI (reference sequence). The CDR3 sequence: CASRRGGDFTDTQYF. Written as DNA, the CDR3 is TGTGCCAGCAGAAGGGGGGGGGACTTCACAGATACGCAGTATTTT.

The chain carries TRBV18 and TRBJ2-7; 7 nucleotides match TRBD2. CDR1 and CDR2 (germline): KGHSH, LQKENI. This CDR3 contains 18 residues. Trimming at V came to 3 bases and at J to 2 bases, leaving 16 bases not matched to a gene. The CDR3 region is CASSPSGGGAALPYEQYF. CDR3 nucleotides: TGTGCCAGCTCACCCAGTGGCGGGGGAGCCGCACTTCCCTACGAGCAGTACTTC.

This clone was seen just once. The V call is TRBV27, the J call TRBJ2-1, with TRBD2 identical over 16 bases. The germline gives CDR1 MNHEY, CDR2 SMNVEV (reference sequence). V gave up 7 bases and J gave up 8 bases; unmatched junction bases: 5. The length of the CDR3 is 15 residues. Written as DNA, the CDR3 is TGTGCCAGCAACGCGGGACTAGCGGGGGGGGATGAGCAGTTCTTC. It is translated as CASNAGLAGGDEQFF.

This chain links TRBV2 with TRBJ2-1; tentatively, D is TRBD1 (6 bases). V dropped 7 bases and J dropped 5 bases, with 12 bases sitting between them. The CDR3 consists of 13 residues. Germline V gives CDR1 SNHLY, CDR2 FYNNEI. The CDR3 here is CASTQDSNNEQFF. The CDR3, as DNA: TGTGCCAGCACCCAGGACAGCAACAATGAGCAGTTCTTC.

The V gene is TRBV4-2, the J gene TRBJ2-1, with 9 bases that match TRBD2. CDR3 length: 16 residues. V lost 0 bases, J lost 8 bases, and 8 bases stayed unmatched. Germline CDR1 and CDR2: LGHNA and YNFKEQ. The CDR3 reads CASSQDGTSPTDEQFF. CDR3 DNA: TGTGCCAGCAGCCAAGATGGGACTAGCCCCACCGATGAGCAGTTCTTC.

The chain joins TRBV5-1 to TRBJ2-2, with 12 bases lining up with TRBD2. From germline, CDR1 is SGHRS and CDR2 YFSETQ. The CDR3 covers 16 residues. The trim removed 4 bases at V and 1 base at J, leaving 2 bases unmatched. The CDR3 protein is CASSPGLAGNTGELFF. CDR3 DNA sequence: TGCGCCAGCAGCCCGGGACTAGCGGGGAACACCGGGGAGCTGTTTTTT.

This clone was seen only once. This sequence joins TRBV15 and TRBJ1-3; 8 nucleotides line up with TRBD1. J was trimmed by 2 bases and V by 4 bases; bases with no gene match: 4. Germline CDR1 LNHNV, CDR2 YYDKDF (reference sequence). The CDR3 runs to 15 residues. CDR3 region: CATSTDRGAGNTIYF. CDR3 DNA sequence: TGTGCCACCAGCACCGACAGGGGAGCTGGAAACACCATATATTTT.

V gene TRBV19 combines with J gene TRBJ1-5; the D gene is possibly TRBD1 (6 bases). V lost 10 bases and J 0 bases, leaving 10 bases between the germline ends. Per germline, CDR1 LNHDA and CDR2 SQIVND (reference sequence). CDR3 length equals 13 residues. CDR3 DNA sequence: TGTGCCACCACAGGGAATAGCAATCAGCCCCAGCATTTT. Encoded protein: CATTGNSNQPQHF.

This chain links TRBV27 with TRBJ2-2; 13 bases line up with TRBD2. This CDR3 spans 16 amino acids. The V segment lost 3 bases and the J segment 4 bases; nucleotides outside the gene matches: 2. Germline-derived CDR1 and CDR2 are MNHEY and SMNVEV (reference sequence). Here the CDR3 DNA reads TGTGCCAGCAGTTTCGGGACTAGCGGGGTCACCGGGGAGCTGTTTTTT. This codes for CASSFGTSGVTGELFF.

V and J are TRBV28 and TRBJ2-5, with D tentatively TRBD2 (6 bases). The V gene lost 3 bases and the J gene lost 11 bases, with 10 bases spanning the gap. The length of the CDR3 is 11 residues. The germline V gene has CDR1 MDHEN and CDR2 SYDVKM. The CDR3 protein is CASSFSRGQYF. The DNA of the CDR3 is TGTGCCAGCAGTTTCTCCCGGGGGCAGTACTTC.

This chain joins TRBV9 and TRBJ2-5, with TRBD1 matching over 9 bases. V dropped 4 bases and J dropped 4; count of bases not matched to a gene: 5. Germline V gene sequence: CDR1 SGDLS, CDR2 YYNGEE. The CDR3 consists of 14 residues. CDR3 amino acids: CASSPPDRGETQYF. The CDR3 DNA reads TGTGCCAGCAGCCCCCCGGACAGGGGAGAGACCCAGTACTTC. Looking up the rest from reference TRBV9 and TRBJ2-5 gives the full variable domain: DSGVTQTPKHLITATGQRVTLRCSPRSGDLSVYWYQQSLDQGLQFLIQYYNGEERAKGNILERFSAQQFPDLHSELNLSSLELGDSALYFCASSPPDRGETQYFGPGTRLLVL.

The chain has TRBV6-5 and TRBJ2-3, with 7 bases aligning to TRBD1. The CDR3 sequence is 13 residues long. With 6 bases clipped from V and 2 bases from J, the junction kept 2 bases outside the gene matches. Germline V gives CDR1 MNHEY, CDR2 SVGAGI. The CDR3 bases are TGTGCCAGCAGGGGGACAGCCACAGATACGCAGTATTTT. Amino acids: CASRGTATDTQYF.

This chain links TRBV19 with TRBJ1-1; 8 positions match TRBD1. Germline trimming cut 5 bases from V and 1 base from J; bases unmatched to any gene: 9. The CDR3 loop spans 16 amino acids. Germline CDR1 is LNHDA and CDR2 is SQIVND (reference sequence). The CDR3, as DNA: TGTGCCAGTAGTTTCCCCGCAGGGGGCCCGAACACTGAAGCTTTCTTT. This translates into CASSFPAGGPNTEAFF.

The chain uses TRBV6-1 and TRBJ1-5; TRBD1 matches 8 bases. J lost 7 bases, V lost 4 bases, and 9 bases had no gene match. Germline loops: CDR1 MNHNS, CDR2 SASEGT. The CDR3 extends over 15 amino acids. CDR3 in DNA: TGTGCCAGCAGTGTATCCACAGGGGGTCGACAGCCCCAGCATTTT. Translated, it gives CASSVSTGGRQPQHF.

This clone was detected a few times. The chain is built from TRBV18 and TRBJ2-5; D not resolved. The CDR3 has 14 residues. V lost 3 bases and J lost 2, with 10 bases in between. Per the germline V gene, CDR1 is KGHSH and CDR2 is LQKENI. In DNA form, the CDR3 reads TGTGCCAGCTCACCCAGGTCACTTCAAGAGACCCAGTACTTC. Amino acids: CASSPRSLQETQYF.

The J gene is TRBJ2-2, the V gene TRBV16; D not certain. CDR1 and CDR2 (germline): KGHSY, FQNENV. The CDR3 spans 17 residues. Trimming pared 2 bases from V and 2 bases from J, leaving 15 bases between. In nucleotides, the CDR3 is TGTGCCAGCAGCCAAGGGCTTTACCGCTCAAACACCGGGGAGCTGTTTTTT. Protein sequence: CASSQGLYRSNTGELFF.

This chain links TRBV6-5 with TRBJ1-5, with D perhaps TRBD1 (5 bases). Germline V gene lookup returns CDR1 MNHEY and CDR2 SVGAGI. The CDR3 has 15 residues. V was clipped by 6 bases and J by 2 bases, with 14 bases between them. The CDR3 DNA is TGTGCCAGCAGACCCGGCGCGGGGCGCAATCAGCCCCAGCATTTT. This sequence encodes CASRPGAGRNQPQHF.